This T cell receptor beta chain was captured in a study of T cells in localized non-small cell lung cancer. This table comes from immunoSEQ multiplex PCR, and its TCRdb copy is limited to in-frame clones, with some not included. The sample carries 40,000 to 60,000 clones, about 88% recorded once. With 3 bases removed from V and 1 base from J, the gap between germline ends came to 0 bases. The CDR3 has 11 residues. Germline values: CDR1 SNHLY, CDR2 FYNNEI. The sample here was PBMCs, taken before any cancer treatment. This clonotype originated in a female donor with stage II lung adenocarcinoma. The chain uses TRBV2 and TRBJ1-2; D is unclear. CDR3 sequence reads: CASSDNYGYTF. The CDR3, as DNA: TGTGCCAGCAGTGATAACTATGGCTACACCTTC.